These T cell receptor beta chains were read from a single sample in a study of blood T cells in healthy people across ages. TCRdb re-derived calls from the 5' RACE reads in MiXCR, one entry per CDR3 protein. The table records approximately 760,000 distinct CDR3 sequences, around 25% of them present only once. Another study also made use of these data, one on T cells of mothers and their children.

Sequenced: blood. These receptor sequences come from a boy aged 5 to 17 in good health. Each CDR3 is given with its conserved first and last residue. A D gene is named only where the DNA matches it firmly. Expanded clones get a size class; other rows say once, few or many, or leave the size out.

d_gene: -; j_gene: TRBJ1-6; v_gene: TRBV3-1; len: 12; abundance: -; CDR3aa: CASSQGRSPLHF; CDR3nt: TGTGCCAGCAGCCAGGGGCGGTCACCCCTCCACTTT
d_gene: -; j_gene: TRBJ2-7; v_gene: TRBV9; len: 13; abundance: few; CDR3aa: CASSVGPGREQYF; CDR3nt: TGTGCCAGCAGCGTAGGTCCGGGGCGCGAGCAGTACTTC
d_gene: -; j_gene: TRBJ2-7; v_gene: TRBV15; len: 14; abundance: few; CDR3aa: CATSRVLGTYEQYF; CDR3nt: TGTGCCACCAGCAGAGTCCTGGGCACCTACGAGCAGTACTTC
d_gene: TRBD1; j_gene: TRBJ2-7; v_gene: TRBV4-1; len: 15; abundance: -; CDR3aa: CASSKGEGANYEQYF; CDR3nt: TGCGCCAGCAGCAAGGGTGAGGGGGCGAACTACGAGCAGTACTTC
d_gene: -; j_gene: TRBJ1-1; v_gene: TRBV12-3/TRBV12-4; len: 13; abundance: -; CDR3aa: CASSLVEDSSSFF; CDR3nt: TGTGCCAGCAGTTTAGTTGAGGACAGCTCCAGTTTCTTT
d_gene: TRBD2; j_gene: TRBJ2-3; v_gene: TRBV6-6; len: 17; abundance: few; CDR3aa: CASSGTSGADRTDTQYF; CDR3nt: TGTGCCAGCTCGGGGACTAGCGGGGCTGACCGCACAGATACGCAGTATTTT
d_gene: -; j_gene: TRBJ1-2; v_gene: TRBV19; len: 12; abundance: few; CDR3aa: CASGTSNYGYTF; CDR3nt: TGTGCCAGCGGGACATCTAACTATGGCTACACCTTC
d_gene: -; j_gene: TRBJ2-7; v_gene: TRBV7-9; len: 12; abundance: -; CDR3aa: CAGSLGIYEQYF; CDR3nt: TGTGCCGGCAGCTTAGGTATCTACGAGCAGTACTTC
d_gene: -; j_gene: TRBJ1-2; v_gene: TRBV12-3/TRBV12-4; len: 15; abundance: few; CDR3aa: CASSFQEGGNYGYTF; CDR3nt: TGTGCCAGCAGTTTTCAAGAGGGCGGCAACTATGGCTACACCTTC
d_gene: -; j_gene: TRBJ2-2; v_gene: TRBV25-1; len: 12; abundance: -; CDR3aa: CASSKGSGELFF; CDR3nt: TGTGCCAGCAGTAAGGGATCCGGGGAGCTGTTTTTT
d_gene: -; j_gene: TRBJ1-2; v_gene: TRBV6-5; len: 14; abundance: few; CDR3aa: CASSYSPQYYGYTF; CDR3nt: TGTGCCAGCAGTTACTCACCACAGTATTATGGCTACACCTTC
d_gene: TRBD2; j_gene: TRBJ2-5; v_gene: TRBV11-2; len: 13; abundance: few; CDR3aa: CASSFVGGFTQYF; CDR3nt: TGTGCCAGCAGCTTCGTGGGGGGGTTCACCCAGTACTTC
d_gene: TRBD2; j_gene: TRBJ2-1; v_gene: TRBV7-9; len: 15; abundance: -; CDR3aa: CASSLALAANNEQFF; CDR3nt: TGTGCCAGCAGCTTAGCACTAGCGGCGAACAATGAGCAGTTCTTC
d_gene: -; j_gene: TRBJ1-5; v_gene: TRBV11-2; len: 17; abundance: -; CDR3aa: CASSLDRGPGGNQPQHF; CDR3nt: TGTGCCAGCAGCTTAGACAGGGGTCCAGGGGGCAATCAGCCCCAGCATTTT
d_gene: TRBD2; j_gene: TRBJ2-7; v_gene: TRBV3-1; len: 14; abundance: few; CDR3aa: CASRTSGSIHEQYF; CDR3nt: TGTGCCAGCAGGACTAGCGGGAGTATCCACGAGCAGTACTTC
d_gene: -; j_gene: TRBJ2-2; v_gene: TRBV29-1; len: 15; abundance: few; CDR3aa: CSVEDRGRVPGELFF; CDR3nt: TGCAGCGTTGAAGACCGGGGGCGCGTTCCCGGGGAGCTGTTTTTT
d_gene: -; j_gene: TRBJ1-3; v_gene: TRBV7-9; len: 19; abundance: once; CDR3aa: CASSLKLSWGRSSGNTIYF; CDR3nt: TGTGCCAGCAGCTTGAAGTTATCTTGGGGGAGAAGCTCTGGAAACACCATATATTTT
d_gene: -; j_gene: TRBJ2-3; v_gene: TRBV5-5; len: 17; abundance: -; CDR3aa: CASSLAAEGLFGDTQYF; CDR3nt: TGTGCCAGCAGCTTGGCCGCTGAGGGCCTCTTCGGAGATACGCAGTATTTT
d_gene: -; j_gene: TRBJ2-7; v_gene: TRBV20-1; len: 11; abundance: few; CDR3aa: CSARDEYEQYF; CDR3nt: TGCAGTGCTAGGGACGAATACGAGCAGTACTTC
d_gene: TRBD2; j_gene: TRBJ2-1; v_gene: TRBV12-3/TRBV12-4; len: 13; abundance: -; CDR3aa: CASSSPGGAGRFF; CDR3nt: TGTGCCAGCAGTAGCCCGGGGGGGGCAGGGCGGTTCTTC
d_gene: TRBD1; j_gene: TRBJ1-1; v_gene: TRBV4-1; len: 14; abundance: -; CDR3aa: CASSQVGQGTEAFF; CDR3nt: TGCGCCAGCAGCCAAGTAGGACAGGGGACTGAAGCTTTCTTT
d_gene: TRBD2; j_gene: TRBJ2-5; v_gene: TRBV11-2; len: 16; abundance: few; CDR3aa: CASSLGSGGLRETQYF; CDR3nt: TGTGCCAGCAGCTTAGGTAGCGGGGGGTTGCGAGAGACCCAGTACTTC
d_gene: -; j_gene: TRBJ2-3; v_gene: TRBV5-1; len: 14; abundance: few; CDR3aa: CASSPRAGQDTQYF; CDR3nt: TGCGCCAGCAGCCCTAGAGCGGGACAAGATACGCAGTATTTT
d_gene: -; j_gene: TRBJ2-7; v_gene: TRBV28; len: 14; abundance: -; CDR3aa: CASSFSTVAYEQYF; CDR3nt: TGTGCCAGCAGTTTTAGCACGGTCGCCTACGAGCAGTACTTC